The 17 T cell receptor beta chains presented below share a single source sample, sequenced in a study of blood T cell repertoires in COVID-19. Clones were read by immunoSEQ multiplex PCR, and TCRdb kept only the in-frame ones, dropping some. The sample records about 240,000 clones, just under 85% being singletons. Sequenced material: peripheral blood. The receptors stem from a woman of 80 years or more with acute or convalescent COVID-19.

The chain couples TRBV9 to TRBJ2-1; 12 nucleotides agree with TRBD2. This CDR3 is built from 14 residues. V shed 2 bases and J 9 bases; nucleotides not matched to a gene: 3. Germline-derived CDR1 and CDR2 are SGDLS and YYNGEE. The DNA of the CDR3 is TGTGCCAGCAGCGTTGTGACTAGCGGGGGTGAGCAGTTCTTC. Amino acids: CASSVVTSGGEQFF.

The rearrangement links TRBV2 to TRBJ2-7; TRBD2 is a possible D gene (6 bases). CDR1 and CDR2 from the germline V gene are SNHLY and FYNNEI. The CDR3 has 14 amino acids. V was pared by 0 bases and J by 4 bases, with 10 bases between. The CDR3 bases are TGTGCCAGCAGTGAAGCGGAGGGCCTTTACGAGCAGTACTTC. Protein product: CASSEAEGLYEQYF.

V and J are TRBV6-2 or TRBV6-3 and TRBJ2-7; D gene unclear. This CDR3 comprises 15 residues. Trimming shortened V by 2 bases and J by 4 bases, and 15 bases separated the two germline ends. Germline-derived CDR1 and CDR2 are MNHEY and SVGEGT. The CDR3 protein is CASSYRRNNGYEQYF. CDR3 bases: TGTGCCAGCAGTTACCGGAGAAATAACGGATACGAGCAGTACTTC.

V and J are TRBV2 and TRBJ2-6; 7 bases are a match to TRBD1. Unmatched junction bases numbered 4, after V lost 6 bases and J lost 2 bases. This CDR3 region has 15 residues. Germline V gives CDR1 SNHLY, CDR2 FYNNEI. The CDR3 region has the DNA TGTGCCAGCAGCGCTACAGGGGCTGGGGCCAACGTCCTGACTTTC. Translation: CASSATGAGANVLTF.

The rearrangement links TRBV6-5 to TRBJ1-1; D possibly corresponds to TRBD1 (6 bases). CDR3 size: 13 residues. Trimming took 7 bases from V and 4 from J, leaving 13 bases between them. CDR1 is MNHEY, CDR2 SVGAGI, per germline. CDR3 residues: CASKSGAFTEAFF. DNA for the CDR3: TGTGCCAGCAAATCAGGGGCTTTCACTGAAGCTTTCTTT.

This clone was found a few times. The V call is TRBV2, the J call TRBJ2-2; D unresolved. Trimming took off 1 base at V and 3 bases at J, with 6 bases between the two ends. The CDR3 runs 14 residues. CDR1 SNHLY and CDR2 FYNNEI come from the germline V gene. The CDR3 nucleotides read TGTGCCAGCAGTGAAGGCCAGTACACCGGGGAGCTGTTTTTT. Its translation is CASSEGQYTGELFF.

The chain is built from TRBV5-1 and TRBJ2-2, with 9 bases identical to TRBD1. CDR1 SGHRS and CDR2 YFSETQ come from the germline V gene. The CDR3 totals 15 residues. V shed 4 bases and J 5 bases; nucleotides not matched to a gene: 6. Written as DNA, the CDR3 is TGCGCCAGCAGCGTGGACAGGGGTCGGACCGGGGAGCTGTTTTTT. Its protein product is CASSVDRGRTGELFF.

The chain uses TRBV21-1 and TRBJ2-7; the table's D call TRBD1 went unverified against the DNA. TRBV21-1 is assigned pseudogene status. This CDR3 region has 15 residues. The CDR3 nucleotides are TGTGCCAGCAGCCAGGGCCCACCGGGTTCCAGTGAGCAGTACTTC. This encodes CASSQGPPGSSEQYF.

The V and J genes are TRBV5-5 and TRBJ2-7; D perhaps matches TRBD1 (7 bases). Germline CDR1 is SGHKS and CDR2 is YYEKEE (reference sequence). V shed 4 bases and J shed 1 base, with 12 bases lying between them. The length of the CDR3 is 14 residues. The CDR3 DNA is TGTGCCAGCAGCCCCGGGGGACAGTCCTACGAGCAGTACTTC. The encoded protein is CASSPGGQSYEQYF.

The chain links TRBV6-5 to TRBJ1-2; TRBD1 might be the D (6 bases). The CDR3 extends over 14 amino acids. Germline-derived CDR1 and CDR2 are MNHEY and SVGAGI. The V end was cut by 2 bases, the J end by 1 base, with 8 bases between. CDR3 sequence reads: CASSYQGSNYGYTF. The CDR3 DNA reads as TGTGCCAGCAGTTACCAGGGGAGTAACTATGGCTACACCTTC.

The sample holds a few counts of this clone. The V gene is TRBV7-8, the J gene TRBJ1-2; D gene unclear. Germline CDR1 reads SGHVS; CDR2 reads FQNEAQ. The CDR3 is 14 residues long. Trimming pared 0 bases from V and 0 bases from J, leaving 5 bases between. The CDR3 here is CASSLAEANYGYTF. In nucleotides, the CDR3 is TGTGCCAGCAGCTTAGCCGAGGCTAACTATGGCTACACCTTC. Filled out from reference TRBV7-8 and TRBJ1-2, the complete variable domain reads GAGVSQSPRYKVAKRGQDVALRCDPISGHVSLFWYQQALGQGPEFLTYFQNEAQLDKSGLPSDRFFAERPEGSVSTLKIQRTQQEDSAVYLCASSLAEANYGYTFGSGTRLTVV.

The chain carries TRBV12-3 or TRBV12-4 and TRBJ1-1; D unresolved. V lost 3 bases and J lost 6, with 11 bases in between. This CDR3 is 13 amino acids long. The CDR3 sequence is CASSLRPFSEAFF. The CDR3 DNA follows: TGTGCCAGCAGTTTGCGCCCCTTTTCTGAAGCTTTCTTT.

The chain uses TRBV18 and TRBJ2-1; tentative D call: TRBD2 (7 bases). This CDR3 contains 15 residues. The germline gives CDR1 KGHSH, CDR2 LQKENI. V was trimmed by 3 bases and J by 2 bases, leaving 11 bases between them. The CDR3 is CASSPLGGPYNEQFF. As DNA, the CDR3 is TGTGCCAGCTCACCTCTGGGGGGGCCCTACAATGAGCAGTTCTTC.

The DNA of the CDR3 is TGTGCCAGCAGCCCCGGGACAGGACTACCCTACGAGCAGTACTTC. Translation: CASSPGTGLPYEQYF. This chain joins TRBV13 and TRBJ2-7, with 8 positions matching TRBD1. Germline CDR1 is PRHDT and CDR2 is FYEKMQ (reference sequence). CDR3 length: 15 amino acids. V dropped 5 bases and J dropped 2; count of bases not matched to a gene: 8. Together with reference TRBV13 and TRBJ2-7, the CDR3 gives the full variable domain: AAGVIQSPRHLIKEKRETATLKCYPIPRHDTVYWYQQGPGQDPQFLISFYEKMQSDKGSIPDRFSAQQFSDYHSELNMSSLELGDSALYFCASSPGTGLPYEQYFGPGTRLTVT.

The CDR3 is CASSQEAAGGVGGNEQFF. CDR3 nucleotide sequence: TGTGCCAGCAGCCAAGAAGCCGCGGGGGGGGTCGGTGGCAATGAGCAGTTCTTC. This chain connects TRBV3-1 (or the pseudogene TRBV3-2) to TRBJ2-1, with 9 bases lining up with TRBD2. The CDR3 contains 18 residues. J lost 6 bases, V lost 0 bases, and 12 bases had no gene match. CDR1 is LGHDT and CDR2 is YNNKEL in the germline V gene (reference sequence).

The gene calls are TRBV19 and TRBJ2-1; 9 bases match TRBD1. The CDR3 contains 15 residues. Germline V lookup: CDR1 LNHDA, CDR2 SQIVND (reference sequence). Trimming cost V 4 bases and J 10 bases; bases outside gene matches: 11. CDR3 sequence: CASSNPGQGFQEQFF. The DNA for the CDR3 is TGTGCCAGTAGTAATCCGGGACAGGGTTTCCAGGAGCAGTTCTTC.

This clone was observed a single time. The rearrangement uses TRBV12-3 or TRBV12-4 and TRBJ2-7, with 9 bases lining up with TRBD1. This CDR3 is built from 13 residues. Trimming at V came to 7 bases and at J to 6 bases, leaving 7 bases not matched to a gene. CDR3 sequence (DNA): TGTGCCAGCATGAGGGACAGGGTATCCGAGCAGTACTTC. It codes for CASMRDRVSEQYF.